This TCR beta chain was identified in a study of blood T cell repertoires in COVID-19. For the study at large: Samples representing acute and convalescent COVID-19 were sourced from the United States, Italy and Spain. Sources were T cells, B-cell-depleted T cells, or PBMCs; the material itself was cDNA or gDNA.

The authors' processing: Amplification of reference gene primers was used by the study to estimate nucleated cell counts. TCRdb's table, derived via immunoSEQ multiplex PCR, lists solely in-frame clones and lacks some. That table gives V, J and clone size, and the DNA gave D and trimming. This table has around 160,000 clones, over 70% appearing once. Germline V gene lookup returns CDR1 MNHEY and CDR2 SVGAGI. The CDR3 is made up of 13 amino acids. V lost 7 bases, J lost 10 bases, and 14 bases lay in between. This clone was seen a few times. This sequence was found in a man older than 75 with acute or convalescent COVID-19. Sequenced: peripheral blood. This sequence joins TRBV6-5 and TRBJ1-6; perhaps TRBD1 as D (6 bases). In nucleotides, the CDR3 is TGTGCCAGCACCGAGAGGGACATCTCACCCCTCCACTTT. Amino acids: CASTERDISPLHF.